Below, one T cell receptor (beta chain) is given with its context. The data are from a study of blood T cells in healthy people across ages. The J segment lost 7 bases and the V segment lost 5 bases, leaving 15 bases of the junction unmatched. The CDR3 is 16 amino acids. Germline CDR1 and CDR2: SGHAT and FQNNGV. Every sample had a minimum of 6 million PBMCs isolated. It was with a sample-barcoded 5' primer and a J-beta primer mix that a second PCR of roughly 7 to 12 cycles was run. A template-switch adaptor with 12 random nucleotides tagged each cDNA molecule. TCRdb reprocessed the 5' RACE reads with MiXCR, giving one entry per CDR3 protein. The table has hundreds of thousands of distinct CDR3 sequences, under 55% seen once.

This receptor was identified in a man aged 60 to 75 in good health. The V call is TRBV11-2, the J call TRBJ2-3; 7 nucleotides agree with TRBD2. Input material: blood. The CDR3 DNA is TGTGCCAGCAGCCTCGAAGGGGTTGCGGGAGCAAATACGCAGTATTTT. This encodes CASSLEGVAGANTQYF. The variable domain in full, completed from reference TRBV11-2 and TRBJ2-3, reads EAGVAQSPRYKIIEKRQSVAFWCNPISGHATLYWYQQILGQGPKLLIQFQNNGVVDDSQLPKDRFSAERLKGVDSTLKIQPAKLEDSAVYLCASSLEGVAGANTQYFGPGTRLTVL.